The TCR beta chain described here comes from a study of T cells in Graves' hyperthyroidism and ophthalmopathy. It was RNA transcripts that yielded the amplified TCR beta CDR3 regions. Initially, a first-round RT-PCR of the TCR CDR3 employed the HTBI primer set. MiXCR was run by TCRdb on the multiplex PCR reads, yielding one entry per CDR3 protein. The repertoire holds 250,000 to 300,000 distinct CDR3 sequences, with approximately 14% as singletons. Study conclusions and caveats: Most thyroid-expanded clonotypes above 0.001 were also found in blood. Model predictions of ophthalmopathy came a median 6.5 months before onset. Ophthalmopathy was separated from stable hyperthyroidism by a 13 V-J model.

Germline V gives CDR1 SNHLY, CDR2 FYNNEI. Trimming took 1 base from V and 9 from J, leaving 7 bases between them. The CDR3 extends over 12 amino acids. This clonotype occurred many times. Its antigen is not known. Hyperthyroidism, newly diagnosed and lasting under 2 months, affected patients aged 18 to 65. This TCR came from a woman between 35 and 50 years old with Graves' hyperthyroidism that later progressed to Graves' ophthalmopathy. The chain recombines TRBV2 with TRBJ2-1, with a tentative D call TRBD2 (6 bases). Sample: blood. The CDR3 DNA is TGTGCCAGCAGTGAAGACGGGGGTGAGCAGTTCTTC. Translation: CASSEDGGEQFF. Using reference TRBV2 and TRBJ2-1 for the parts outside the CDR3, the full variable domain is EPEVTQTPSHQVTQMGQEVILRCVPISNHLYFYWYRQILGQKVEFLVSFYNNEISEKSEIFDDQFSVERPDGSNFTLKIRSTKLEDSAMYFCASSEDGGEQFFGPGTRLTVL.